Below are 4 T cell receptor beta chains sequenced from a single sample in a study of T cell responses to AZD1222 COVID-19 vaccine. Some clones are missing from TCRdb's copy, which holds only in-frame ones; the method was immunoSEQ multiplex PCR. The sample records some 99,000 clones, around 87% being singletons. This specimen consisted of peripheral blood, obtained 28 days after the second AZD1222 dose. These receptors were obtained from an adult who received the AZD1222 COVID-19 vaccine.

This rearrangement joins TRBV9 to TRBJ2-7; a weak D match, TRBD2 (5 bases). CDR3 length: 15 residues. Germline lookup yields CDR1 SGDLS and CDR2 YYNGEE. The V end was cut by 8 bases, the J end by 6 bases, with 24 bases between. The CDR3 loop is CASPPPGVGQSEQYF. In nucleotides, the CDR3 is TGTGCCAGTCCGCCCCCCGGGGTTGGTCAAAGCGAGCAGTACTTC.

V is TRBV5-1 and J is TRBJ2-3, with 9 nucleotides matching TRBD2. This CDR3 is built from 15 residues. The junction had 5 bases not matched to a gene; V was cut back by 3 bases and J by 3 bases. CDR1 is SGHRS, CDR2 YFSETQ, per germline. The CDR3 here is CASSSSGVGTDTQYF. In DNA, the CDR3 is TGCGCCAGCAGCTCTAGCGGGGTGGGGACAGATACGCAGTATTTT.

The chain has TRBV9 and TRBJ1-1; 8 nucleotides line up with TRBD1. This CDR3 has 14 residues. Germline V gene sequence: CDR1 SGDLS, CDR2 YYNGEE. The trim removed 4 bases at V and 4 bases at J, leaving 6 bases unmatched. The DNA for the CDR3 is TGTGCCAGCAGCCGACAGGGGTTTCGCACTGAAGCTTTCTTT. Protein sequence: CASSRQGFRTEAFF.

The chain recombines TRBV6-6 with TRBJ1-1; weak D call: TRBD1 (5 bases). The CDR3 loop spans 14 amino acids. V was shortened by 7 bases and J by 6 bases, with 18 bases between the two germline ends. Germline-derived CDR1 and CDR2 are MNHNY and SVGAGI (reference sequence). CDR3 protein: CASISGTAIPEAFF. The CDR3 nucleotides read TGTGCCAGCATCTCCGGGACGGCCATTCCTGAAGCTTTCTTT.